This TCR beta chain was documented in a study of blood T cell repertoires in COVID-19 (dated by TCRdb to about 2020). For context, the study as a whole: Collaborator samples came from the United States, Italy and Spain and covered acute and convalescent phases of COVID-19. A freely available public database, intended as a resource for researchers studying the immune response to SARS-CoV-2, is where the repertoires were released. The sample metadata nearly always contained a de-identified subject ID, COVID-19 status, age in years and sex. The prospective study material was composed of cDNA or gDNA derived from T cells, B-cell-depleted T cells, or PBMCs. Subjects who had been exposed to COVID-19, were actively infected with it, or had recovered from it provided the deeply sampled blood TCRbeta repertoires that made up the dataset. The samples were drawn from the first 160 participants of the ongoing ImmuneRACE study and from more than 1,000 subjects provided by 6 global collaborators. HLA class I and class II types, where available, came from metadata supplied by the sample provider rather than from assay-based typing. The paper's findings and limits, for the study overall: Clinical and demographic metadata were provided uncurated, with the amount varying by source and participant.

Participants in the prospective study were enrolled through a virtual design, were aged about 18 to 89 years, and lived in about 25 United States geographic areas. In the prospective study, participants were assigned to cohorts based on the clinical history participants reported in a screening survey and a study questionnaire. Recovered participants in ImmuneRACE Cohort 3 were defined by two consecutive negative NP/OP PCR tests, clearance by a healthcare professional, or resolution of symptoms. In the prospective study, mobile phlebotomists collected whole blood, serum and a nasopharyngeal or oropharyngeal swab from each participant. Additional blood draws and questionnaires over an approximately two-month period could optionally be provided by prospective study participants. Before DNA extraction, blood samples from the prospective study were shipped at room temperature or frozen. Relative to germline, V is 3 bases shorter and J is 4 bases shorter, with 10 bases between their ends. Spanning cysteine to phenylalanine, the CDR3 consists of 14 amino acids. The kept DNA is CDR3 alone, 42 bases in frame from the first base. From a lookup of the germline V gene (reference sequence), CDR1 and CDR2 are LNHNV and YYDKDF.

The immunoSEQ Assay, a bias-controlled multiplex PCR, was used to amplify TCRbeta CDR3 regions from genomic DNA. The source study handled its data this way. Within the assay, amplification of reference gene primers was used to estimate how many nucleated cells each sample contained. To quantify the absolute abundance of each unique TCRbeta CDR3 rearrangement, sequence reads were collapsed and filtered. For each sample, productive Simpson clonality was calculated as the square root of Simpson's diversity index over productive rearrangements. Imported from immuneACCESS, the table was reduced by TCRdb to in-frame sequences with V and J called. These copies leave out some clones; in studies compared against another copy, an unresolved V gene accounts for under half, and the cause of the remainder is not known. That table supplies the V and J calls and clone size; D and trimming were determined from the DNA. The sample table shows 300,000 to 350,000 clones, and 80% to 90% are seen once. The ten most abundant clones make up less than 6.5% of the sample.

About this clone: Its antigen is currently not known. No base quality values were provided; no much bigger clone lies one nucleotide off.

Sequencing was performed on PBMCs or T cells enriched from blood (not recorded which). This chain joins TRBV15 to TRBJ2-1; D gene: possibly TRBD2, on 6 matching bases. The TCR originated in a man aged 30-40 years who had recovered from COVID-19. CDR3 reads: CATSSWGVYNEQFF. The nucleotide sequence reads TGTGCCACCAGCAGCTGGGGGGTATACAATGAGCAGTTCTTC.